Listed here is a single T cell receptor (beta chain). Its antigen remains unknown. PCR was performed using 60 Vbeta and 13 Jbeta primers. Clones were sequenced by immunoSEQ multiplex PCR, and TCRdb holds only the in-frame ones, with some missing. The sample contains over 100,000 clones, 66% of which appear only once. The data are from a study of cytomegalovirus exposure and HLA in healthy donors. Study conclusions and caveats: Some public TCRs appeared in many individuals, while most sequences were rare. Among the most significant clusters, several appeared linked to common viral pathogens in a later analysis. CMV serostatus alone was available as immune exposure information.

The sequencing input was PBMCs. The receptor was derived from a man younger than 35 in good health and CMV-seronegative.

As DNA, the CDR3 is TGTGCCAGCAGCTTAGCGGGACAGCACCAAGAGACCCAGTACTTC. Encoded protein: CASSLAGQHQETQYF. The gene calls are TRBV7-2 and TRBJ2-5, with 7 nucleotides matching TRBD1. Germline values: CDR1 SGHTA, CDR2 FQGNSA. CDR3 length equals 15 residues. With V trimmed by 0 bases and J by 0 bases, 1 base remained unmatched. Based on the CDR3 plus reference TRBV7-2 and TRBJ2-5, the full variable domain is GAGVSQSPSNKVTEKGKDVELRCDPISGHTALYWYRQSLGQGLEFLIYFQGNSAPDKSGLPSDRFSAERTGGSVSTLTIQRTQQEDSAVYLCASSLAGQHQETQYFGPGTRLLVL.